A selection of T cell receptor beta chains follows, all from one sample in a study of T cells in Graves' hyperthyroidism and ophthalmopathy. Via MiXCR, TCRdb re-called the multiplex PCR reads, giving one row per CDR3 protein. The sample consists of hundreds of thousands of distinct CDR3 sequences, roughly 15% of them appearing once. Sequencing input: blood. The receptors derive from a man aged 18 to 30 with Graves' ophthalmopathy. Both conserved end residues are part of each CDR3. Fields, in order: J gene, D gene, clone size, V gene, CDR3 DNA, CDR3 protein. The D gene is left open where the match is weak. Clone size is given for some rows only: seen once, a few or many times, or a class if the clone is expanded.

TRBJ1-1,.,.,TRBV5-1,TGCGCCAGCAGCTTGGGGGTGGGGGGGCTCGATATGAACACTGAAGCTTTCTTT,CASSLGVGGLDMNTEAFF
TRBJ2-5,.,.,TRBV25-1,TGTGCCAGCAGTGAATTTACCGGGCAGGAATACCAAGAGACCCAGTACTTC,CASSEFTGQEYQETQYF
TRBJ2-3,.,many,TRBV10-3,TGTGCCATCAGTGAGAAAGGAGTTACAGATACGCAGTATTTT,CAISEKGVTDTQYF
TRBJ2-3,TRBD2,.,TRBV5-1,TGCGCCAGCAGCGCCGGACTAGCGGGGCGGGCAGATACGCAGTATTTT,CASSAGLAGRADTQYF
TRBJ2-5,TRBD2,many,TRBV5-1,TGCGCCAGCAGGGCGGGAGGGCCCTCGGACAGAGAGACCCAGTACTTC,CASRAGGPSDRETQYF
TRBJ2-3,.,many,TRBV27,TGTGCCAGCAGGACTGGGGGAAATACGCAGTATTTT,CASRTGGNTQYF
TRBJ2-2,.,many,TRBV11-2,TGTGCCAGCAGCTTAGCCAACCAGGGAGGAACCGGGGAGCTGTTTTTT,CASSLANQGGTGELFF
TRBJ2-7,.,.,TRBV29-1,TGCAGCGTTGAACCTCCAGGCGAGCAGTACTTC,CSVEPPGEQYF
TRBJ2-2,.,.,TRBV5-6,TGTGCCAGCAGTTTCCCGTCCACCGGGGAGCTGTTTTTT,CASSFPSTGELFF
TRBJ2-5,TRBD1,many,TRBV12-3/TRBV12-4,TGTGCCAGCAGCTTAGGGGGCTGGGAGGAGACCCAGTACTTC,CASSLGGWEETQYF
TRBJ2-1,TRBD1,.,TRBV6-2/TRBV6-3,TGTGCCAGCACTCTCGAAGACAGGGGGCAGGGTGAGCAGTTCTTC,CASTLEDRGQGEQFF
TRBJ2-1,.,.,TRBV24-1,TGTGCCACCAGTGATCCGGGACTCACTACAATCGAGCAGTTCTTC,CATSDPGLTTIEQFF
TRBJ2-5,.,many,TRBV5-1,TGCGCCAGCAGCTTGGCGAGGATGGTTCGCGGGGAGACCCAGTACTTC,CASSLARMVRGETQYF
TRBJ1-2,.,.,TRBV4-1,TGCGCCAGCAGCCAAGTAGGGATACGTGGCTACACCTTC,CASSQVGIRGYTF
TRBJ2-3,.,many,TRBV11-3,TGTGCCAGCAGCTTGGAGGGGGCCACAGATACGCAGTATTTT,CASSLEGATDTQYF
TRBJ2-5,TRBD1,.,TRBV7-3,TGTGCCAGCAGCTTCTCCTTGACAGGGACGGAGACCCAGTACTTC,CASSFSLTGTETQYF
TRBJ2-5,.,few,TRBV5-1,TGCGCCAGCCATAGGGGTTACCCTGGGCAAGAGACCCAGTACTTC,CASHRGYPGQETQYF
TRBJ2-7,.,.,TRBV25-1,TGTGCCAGCAGCCTCGATGGGGGACGGACCTACGAGCAGTACTTC,CASSLDGGRTYEQYF
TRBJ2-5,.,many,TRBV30,TGTGCCTGGAGTGGAGCTAAGACAGACCTCCGGGAGACCCAGTACTTC,CAWSGAKTDLRETQYF
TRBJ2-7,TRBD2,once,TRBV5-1,TGCGCCAGCAGCGAGGGACTAGCGGGAGAACCACCCTACGAGCAGTACTTC,CASSEGLAGEPPYEQYF
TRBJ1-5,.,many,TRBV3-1,TGTGCCAGCAGCCAAGATTTGGGTCCCAATCAGCCCCAGCATTTT,CASSQDLGPNQPQHF
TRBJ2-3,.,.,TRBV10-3,TGTGCCATAGGACAGCTCAGCACAGATGCGCAGTATTTT,CAIGQLSTDAQYF
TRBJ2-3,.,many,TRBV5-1,TGCGCCAGCAGCTTAAACCCTTTCACAGATACGCAGTATTTT,CASSLNPFTDTQYF
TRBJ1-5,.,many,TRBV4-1,TGCGCCAGCAGCCCTAGGCGAGGGGCCGGCAATCAGCCCCAGCATTTT,CASSPRRGAGNQPQHF
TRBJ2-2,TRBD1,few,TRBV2,TGTGCCAGCAGTGTCCCTCTGGGACAGTTGAACACCGGGGAGCTGTTTTTT,CASSVPLGQLNTGELFF
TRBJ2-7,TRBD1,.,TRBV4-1,TGCGCCAGCAGCCAAGAGGGACAGGGGTTTTCCGAGCAGTACTTC,CASSQEGQGFSEQYF
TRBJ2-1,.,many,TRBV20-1,TGCAGTGCTAGAGAGCAGAGTGAGCAGTTCTTC,CSAREQSEQFF
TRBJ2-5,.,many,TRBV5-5,TGTGCCAGCAGCTACGGACAGTTCCAAGAGACCCAGTACTTC,CASSYGQFQETQYF
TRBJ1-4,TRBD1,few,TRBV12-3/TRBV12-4,TGTGCCAGCAGTAAACCCGGGACAGGGGCAACTAATGAAAAACTGTTTTTT,CASSKPGTGATNEKLFF
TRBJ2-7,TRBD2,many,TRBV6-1,TGTGCCAGCACCGAACGGGGGGCCTACGAGCAGTACTTC,CASTERGAYEQYF
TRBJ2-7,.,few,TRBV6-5,TGTGCCAGCAGTTCCTACGACAGAGACTACGAGCAGTACTTC,CASSSYDRDYEQYF
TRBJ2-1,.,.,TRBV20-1,TGCAGTGCTAGAGGGCGGACGTATGAGCAGTTCTTC,CSARGRTYEQFF
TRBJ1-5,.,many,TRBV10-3,TGTGCCATCAGTGTGGGGGGGCTCGGTCAGCCCCAGCATTTT,CAISVGGLGQPQHF
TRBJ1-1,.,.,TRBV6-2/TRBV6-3,TGTGCCAGCAGTTACTCCCGGGTGAGTATTGAAGCTTTCTTT,CASSYSRVSIEAFF
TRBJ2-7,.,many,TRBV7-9,TGTGCCAGCAGCGCAGGACGGAGCTCCTACGAGCAGTACTTC,CASSAGRSSYEQYF
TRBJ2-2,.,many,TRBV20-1,TGCAGTGCTAGAGGAGACAGACCGAACACCGGGGAGCTGTTTTTT,CSARGDRPNTGELFF
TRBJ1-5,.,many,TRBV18,TGTGCCAGCTCACTGGACCGACTTCCGAATCAGCCCCAGCATTTT,CASSLDRLPNQPQHF
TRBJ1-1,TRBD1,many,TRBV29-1,TGCAGCGTTTACCCCCGACAGGGTCCCACTGAAGCTTTCTTT,CSVYPRQGPTEAFF
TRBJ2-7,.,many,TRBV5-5,TGTGCCAGCAGCTTCGCAGGGATCTTCTACGAGCAGTACTTC,CASSFAGIFYEQYF
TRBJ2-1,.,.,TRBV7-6,TGTGCCAGCAGCCCTACTATGGAGCAGTTCTTC,CASSPTMEQFF
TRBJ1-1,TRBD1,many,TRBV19,TGTGCCAGTAGTAAGGGACAGGGGATCACTGAAGCTTTCTTT,CASSKGQGITEAFF
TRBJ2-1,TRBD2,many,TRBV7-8,TGTGCCAGCAGCTTAGGGGTCGGTCGGGCTAGCGGGGGAATTGAGCAGTTCTTC,CASSLGVGRASGGIEQFF
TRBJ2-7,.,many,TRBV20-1,TGCAGTGCTAGAGCGAAACAGGGCTACGAGCAGTACTTC,CSARAKQGYEQYF
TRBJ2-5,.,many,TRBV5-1,TGCGCCAGCAGGGAGGGGATACAAGAGACCCAGTACTTC,CASREGIQETQYF